These T cell receptor beta chains were read from a single sample in a study of molecular identifiers for immune sequencing clone quantification. TCRdb re-called the PCR reads through MiXCR, storing one row per CDR3 protein. In the table there are about 640,000 distinct CDR3 sequences, nearly 20% of which are singletons. Material: naive CD8+ T cells from blood, with Jurkat cell RNA spiked in. The source of these receptors is a human donor in good health. Some libraries in this study had Jurkat cell RNA spiked in. The CDR3 runs from the conserved cysteine through the conserved F or W. A D gene is named only where the DNA matches it firmly. Clone size is given for some rows only: seen once, a few or many times, or a class if the clone is expanded.

>.|many|TRBV27|TRBJ2-7
CASRPDWPVAGEQYF
TGTGCCAGCAGGCCCGATTGGCCAGTGGCAGGGGAGCAGTACTTC
>TRBD1|few|TRBV9|TRBJ2-1
CASARGQGRDEQFF
TGTGCCAGCGCGAGGGGACAGGGCCGGGATGAGCAGTTCTTC
>TRBD2|.|TRBV19|TRBJ2-1
CASSPGLVMNEQLF
TGTGCCAGTAGCCCCGGACTAGTCATGAACGAGCAGCTCTTC
>.|many|TRBV25-1|TRBJ1-2
CASSEVGHTYGYTF
TGTGCCAGCAGTGAGGTAGGACATACCTATGGCTACACCTTC
>TRBD2|many|TRBV14|TRBJ2-3
CASSQDTSGVTVTQYF
TGTGCCAGCAGCCAAGACACTAGCGGGGTGACTGTCACGCAGTATTTT
>.|many|TRBV28|TRBJ2-7
CASSFRLVFYEQYF
TGTGCCAGCAGTTTTCGCTTAGTATTTTACGAGCAGTACTTC
>TRBD1|many|TRBV27|TRBJ2-3
CASSAAGQGLPDTQYF
TGTGCCAGCAGTGCCGCGGGACAGGGTCTTCCAGATACGCAGTATTTT
>.|many|TRBV7-9|TRBJ1-4
CASSSIGSTNEKLFF
TGTGCCAGCAGCTCTATCGGATCAACTAATGAAAAACTGTTTTTT
>.|.|TRBV30|TRBJ2-7
CAWSPTGMLTYEQYF
TGTGCCTGGAGCCCTACAGGGATGTTAACCTACGAGCAGTACTTC
>TRBD2|.|TRBV5-1|TRBJ2-1
CASCFGAGGNEQFF
TGCGCCAGCTGCTTTGGTGCGGGGGGGAATGAGCAGTTCTTC
>.|.|TRBV5-5|TRBJ2-7
CASSLLHGPYEQYF
TGTGCCAGCAGCTTGTTACACGGCCCCTACGAGCAGTACTTC
>.|many|TRBV11-2|TRBJ1-1
CASSSRGMNTEAFF
TGTGCCAGCAGTTCCAGGGGCATGAACACTGAAGCTTTCTTT
>.|.|TRBV6-1|TRBJ1-1
CASTLGGGGRNTEAFF
TGTGCCAGCACACTAGGGGGGGGGGGGCGCAACACTGAAGCTTTCTTT
>.|many|TRBV12-3/TRBV12-4|TRBJ1-3
CAIASGAMSGNTIYF
TGTGCCATCGCTTCGGGGGCGATGTCTGGAAACACCATATATTTT
>TRBD1|few|TRBV30|TRBJ2-7
CAWSTGQGAYEQYF
TGTGCCTGGAGTACTGGACAGGGAGCCTACGAGCAGTACTTC
>.|many|TRBV27|TRBJ1-1
CASRTILTGTEAFF
TGTGCCAGCAGGACAATATTAACAGGGACTGAAGCTTTCTTT
>.|many|TRBV27|TRBJ2-1
CASSLNPDEQFF
TGTGCCAGCAGTTTAAATCCCGATGAGCAGTTCTTC
>.|.|TRBV12-3/TRBV12-4|TRBJ2-3
CASNGGLEYADTQYF
TGTGCCAGCAACGGGGGGCTGGAATACGCAGATACGCAGTATTTT
>.|.|TRBV27|TRBJ2-3
CASSLSMGADTRYF
TGTGCCAGCAGTTTGTCGATGGGGGCAGATACGCGGTATTTT
>.|many|TRBV20-1|TRBJ2-3
CSARDRVSTDTQYF
TGCAGTGCTAGAGATCGGGTTAGCACAGATACGCAGTATTTT
>.|many|TRBV28|TRBJ2-7
CASSFSLRDEQYF
TGTGCCAGCAGTTTTAGCCTGAGGGACGAGCAGTACTTC
>TRBD1|many|TRBV19|TRBJ1-5
CASTLQGNVNQPQHF
TGTGCCAGTACCCTACAGGGGAATGTCAATCAGCCCCAGCATTTT
>TRBD2|many|TRBV5-1|TRBJ2-1
CASRSPGLAGYNEQFF
TGCGCCAGCAGGTCCCCGGGACTAGCGGGATACAATGAGCAGTTCTTC
>TRBD2|many|TRBV5-5|TRBJ2-5
CASSTGTSAQETQYF
TGTGCCAGCAGCACCGGGACTAGCGCTCAAGAGACCCAGTACTTC
>TRBD2|few|TRBV27|TRBJ2-3
CASSQAGDRTDTQYF
TGTGCCAGCAGTCAAGCGGGAGACCGCACAGATACGCAGTATTTT
>TRBD1|.|TRBV7-9|TRBJ2-7
CASSNPGTGDPEQYF
TGTGCCAGCAGCAATCCCGGGACAGGGGATCCCGAGCAGTACTTC
>TRBD1|few|TRBV9|TRBJ1-1
CASSPPARGLGAEAFF
TGTGCCAGCAGCCCCCCGGCCAGGGGGCTTGGGGCTGAAGCTTTCTTT
>.|many|TRBV19|TRBJ1-3
CASSARVWPGNTIYF
TGTGCCAGTAGTGCACGGGTCTGGCCAGGAAACACCATATATTTT
>.|many|TRBV19|TRBJ2-2
CASAPKGTPNTGELFF
TGTGCCAGCGCCCCCAAGGGTACACCGAACACCGGGGAGCTGTTTTTT